The clone carrying this T cell receptor beta chain has more than one count but fewer than ten. Antigen unknown. The data derive from a study of T cell repertoires in cytomegalovirus infection. Study context: It was recently identified HLA-C-restricted and well-studied HLA-B-restricted CMV epitopes that the study used. In public TCR beta signatures, there were indications of both CMV infection and matching HLA type.

TCRdb redid the calling of the reads with MiXCR, one entry per CDR3 protein. In the table there are 550,000 to 850,000 distinct CDR3 sequences, around 31% of which are singletons. Germline V lookup: CDR1 SNHLY, CDR2 FYNNEI. J gave up 7 bases and V 7 bases, and 5 bases lay outside the gene matches. The length of the CDR3 is 14 residues. Study-wide results and caveats: Clonotypes of TCR beta that were HLA-C-restricted and CMV-specific dominated the ex vivo response. Adding up the frequency of public TCR beta families identified people who carried CMV plus the relevant HLA.

The TCR originated in a human donor in good health (CMV status not recorded). Some clones in this sample may be carry-over from other donors' samples. This chain uses TRBV2 with TRBJ1-6; 9 nucleotides align to TRBD1. The sample was cultured PBMCs, taken from culture after CMV antigen stimulation. The CDR3 loop is CASMLDRGNSPLHF. For the CDR3, the DNA is TGTGCCAGCATGTTGGACAGGGGCAATTCACCCCTCCACTTT.